A selection of T cell receptor beta chains follows, all from one sample in a study of blood T cell repertoires in COVID-19. Method: immunoSEQ multiplex PCR; TCRdb's copy keeps in-frame clones and lacks some. The sample records about 270,000 clones, around 89% being singletons. The specimen was PBMCs or T cells enriched from blood (not recorded which). The receptors shown here come from a woman in her fifties or sixties in a cohort exposed to, infected with or recovered from COVID-19 (not recorded which). Both conserved end residues are part of each CDR3. The D gene is left open where the match is weak. A row's size may be missing; if present it is once, few, many or a size class.

abundance,d_gene,j_gene,v_gene,CDR3aa,CDR3nt
-,-,TRBJ1-2,TRBV25-1,CATPTSGLGLNYGYTF,TGTGCCACTCCCACTTCGGGCCTCGGACTGAACTATGGCTACACCTTC
-,-,TRBJ1-3,TRBV19,CASSTQRQAFSGNTIYF,TGTGCCAGTAGTACTCAGAGACAGGCCTTCTCTGGAAACACCATATATTTT
-,TRBD1,TRBJ1-2,TRBV29-1,CSVPDRNSYGYTF,TGCAGCGTCCCGGACAGGAATTCCTATGGCTACACCTTC
-,-,TRBJ1-4,TRBV18,CASSLLPILGTTNEKLFF,TGTGCCAGCTCTCTCTTGCCCATTCTCGGGACAACTAATGAAAAACTGTTTTTT
-,-,TRBJ1-1,TRBV3-1/TRBV3-2,CASSQDLGGRQAFF,TGTGCCAGCAGCCAAGATCTGGGTGGGCGTCAAGCTTTCTTT
-,-,TRBJ1-4,TRBV7-8,CASSFKDFNEKLFF,TGTGCCAGCAGCTTCAAGGACTTTAATGAAAAACTGTTTTTT
-,-,TRBJ2-6,TRBV30,CAWSGLGANVLTF,TGTGCCTGGAGTGGACTTGGGGCCAACGTCCTGACTTTC
-,-,TRBJ2-1,TRBV19,CASSIAAAYNEQFF,TGTGCCAGTAGTATAGCCGCAGCCTACAATGAGCAGTTCTTC
-,TRBD1,TRBJ1-6,TRBV30,CAWSASGTGESPLHF,TGTGCCTGGAGTGCCTCCGGGACAGGGGAATCACCCCTCCACTTT
-,TRBD1,TRBJ1-2,TRBV28,CASSLAAGGTLRRGYTF,TGTGCCAGCAGTTTAGCGGCAGGGGGTACCCTCCGGCGGGGCTACACCTTC
-,TRBD1,TRBJ1-5,TRBV29-1,CSVEDGTGGNQPQHF,TGCAGCGTTGAAGATGGGACAGGGGGCAATCAGCCCCAGCATTTT
-,TRBD1,TRBJ2-7,TRBV11-2,CASSLGLRTGGYEQYF,TGTGCCAGCAGCTTAGGCCTCAGGACAGGGGGCTACGAGCAGTACTTC
-,-,TRBJ2-5,TRBV5-1,CASSLARDSPYF,TGCGCCAGCAGCTTGGCCCGGGACTCACCATACTTC
once,-,TRBJ2-1,TRBV19,CASSSRQGYNEQFF,TGTGCCAGTAGTTCTCGTCAGGGGTACAATGAGCAGTTCTTC
-,TRBD1,TRBJ1-2,TRBV30,CAWKAGQGGYGYTF,TGTGCCTGGAAAGCCGGCCAGGGGGGCTATGGCTACACCTTC
-,TRBD1,TRBJ1-3,TRBV6-5,CASSYIGTGSGNTIYF,TGTGCCAGCAGTTACATTGGGACAGGTTCTGGAAACACCATATATTTT
-,TRBD1,TRBJ1-4,TRBV5-1,CASSDQGARTNEKLFF,TGCGCCAGCAGCGACCAGGGGGCTAGAACTAATGAAAAACTGTTTTTT
-,-,TRBJ2-1,TRBV12-5,CASGSLGRSDNEQFF,TGTGCTAGTGGTTCCCTCGGGAGATCGGACAATGAGCAGTTCTTC
-,TRBD2,TRBJ2-7,TRBV19,CASSREGLLDYYEQYF,TGTGCCAGTAGTAGGGAGGGCCTCTTGGACTACTACGAGCAGTACTTC
once,TRBD2,TRBJ2-1,TRBV6-1,CASSDGTSRPRGSYNEQFF,TGTGCCAGCAGTGACGGGACTAGCCGGCCAAGGGGCTCCTACAATGAGCAGTTCTTC
-,TRBD1,TRBJ2-7,TRBV29-1,CSVDGYRGDYEQYF,TGCAGCGTTGATGGCTACAGGGGAGACTACGAGCAGTACTTC
-,-,TRBJ2-5,TRBV5-1,CASSTGTRETQYF,TGCGCCAGCAGCACTGGGACTCGAGAGACCCAGTACTTC
-,TRBD2,TRBJ2-3,TRBV4-1,CASSRRLAGEGTDTQYF,TGCGCCAGCAGCCGACGACTAGCGGGAGAGGGCACAGATACGCAGTATTTT
-,TRBD2,TRBJ2-3,TRBV30,CAYSGPGTDTQYF,TGTGCCTATAGCGGGCCCGGCACAGATACGCAGTATTTT
-,TRBD1,TRBJ1-4,TRBV2,CASASGTGSEKLFF,TGTGCCAGCGCCTCCGGGACAGGGAGTGAAAAACTGTTTTTT
-,TRBD1,TRBJ2-5,TRBV11-2,CASSTGTVAGETQYF,TGTGCCAGCAGCACGGGGACAGTGGCAGGGGAGACCCAGTACTTC
-,TRBD1,TRBJ1-2,TRBV6-5,CASSYSDRRSGYTF,TGTGCCAGCAGTTACTCGGACAGGAGGAGTGGCTACACCTTC
-,TRBD1,TRBJ2-7,TRBV20-1,CSARGIDRGDF,TGCAGTGCTAGGGGGATAGACAGGGGGGACTTC
-,-,TRBJ2-1,TRBV27,CASSLRTQGKGSSYNEQFF,TGTGCCAGCAGTTTGCGTACTCAGGGGAAGGGGAGCTCCTACAATGAGCAGTTCTTC
-,-,TRBJ2-7,TRBV30,CAWSVRQRTYEQYF,TGTGCCTGGAGTGTACGGCAGCGTACCTACGAGCAGTACTTC
-,-,TRBJ1-1,TRBV27,CASSFGAPGTEAFF,TGTGCCAGCAGTTTTGGGGCGCCCGGCACTGAAGCTTTCTTT
-,-,TRBJ2-6,TRBV4-3,CASSQATGPGANVLTF,TGCGCCAGCAGCCAAGCTACAGGGCCAGGGGCCAACGTCCTGACTTTC
once,TRBD1,TRBJ1-2,TRBV19,CASSTGGTGKGYYGYTF,TGTGCCAGTAGTACAGGAGGGACAGGGAAAGGCTACTATGGCTACACCTTC
-,TRBD2,TRBJ2-5,TRBV27,CASTRTSGRVETQYF,TGTGCCAGCACCCGGACTAGCGGGAGGGTAGAGACCCAGTACTTC
-,TRBD2,TRBJ2-7,TRBV7-9,CASSLLAGGVYEQYF,TGTGCCAGCAGCCTCCTAGCGGGAGGGGTTTACGAGCAGTACTTC
-,-,TRBJ2-2,TRBV7-3,CASSLSGGKTGELFF,TGTGCCAGCAGCTTGTCTGGGGGGAAGACCGGGGAGCTGTTTTTT
-,-,TRBJ2-3,TRBV5-1,CASSPEGGRQDTQYF,TGCGCCAGCAGCCCGGAGGGCGGCCGACAAGATACGCAGTATTTT
-,-,TRBJ1-5,TRBV19,CASSIRSLNNQPQHF,TGTGCCAGTAGTATCAGGTCCCTAAACAATCAGCCCCAGCATTTT
-,-,TRBJ2-6,TRBV3-1/TRBV3-2,CASSRGPNPSSGANVLTF,TGTGCCAGCAGCCGAGGCCCAAATCCCAGCTCTGGGGCCAACGTCCTGACTTTC
-,-,TRBJ2-1,TRBV3-1/TRBV3-2,CASSQFSVAKRGNEQFF,TGTGCCAGCAGCCAATTCTCAGTGGCTAAAAGGGGCAATGAGCAGTTCTTC